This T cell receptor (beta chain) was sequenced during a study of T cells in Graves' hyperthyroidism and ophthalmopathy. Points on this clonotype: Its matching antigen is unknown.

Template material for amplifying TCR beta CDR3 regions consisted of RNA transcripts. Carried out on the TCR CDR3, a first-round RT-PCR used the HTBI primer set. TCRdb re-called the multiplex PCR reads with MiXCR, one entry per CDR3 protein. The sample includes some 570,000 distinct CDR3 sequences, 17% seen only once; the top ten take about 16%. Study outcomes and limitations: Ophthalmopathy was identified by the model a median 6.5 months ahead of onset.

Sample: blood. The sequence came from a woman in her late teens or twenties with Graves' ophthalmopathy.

The CDR3 loop is CATATGTGGVAEAFF. The CDR3 nucleotides read TGTGCCACCGCTACCGGGACAGGGGGAGTCGCTGAAGCTTTCTTT. The chain recombines TRBV6-4 with TRBJ1-1; 11 bases are shared with TRBD1. Germline values: CDR1 MRHNA, CDR2 SNTAGT. The trim removed 10 bases at V and 6 bases at J, leaving 13 bases unmatched. CDR3 size: 15 residues.